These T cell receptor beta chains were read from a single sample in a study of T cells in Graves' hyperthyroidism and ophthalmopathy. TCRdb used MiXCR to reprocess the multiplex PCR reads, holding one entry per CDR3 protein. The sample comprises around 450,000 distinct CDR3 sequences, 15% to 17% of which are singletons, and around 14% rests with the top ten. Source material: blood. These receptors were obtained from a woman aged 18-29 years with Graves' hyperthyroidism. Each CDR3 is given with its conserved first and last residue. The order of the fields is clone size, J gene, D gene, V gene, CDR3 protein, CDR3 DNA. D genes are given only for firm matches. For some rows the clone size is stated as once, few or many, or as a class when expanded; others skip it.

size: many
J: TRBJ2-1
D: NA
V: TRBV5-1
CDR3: CASSSGTEYNEQFF
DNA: TGCGCCAGCAGCTCCGGGACGGAGTACAATGAGCAGTTCTTC

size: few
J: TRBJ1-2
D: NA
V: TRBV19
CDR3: CASRKTLGNGWHYGYTF
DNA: TGTGCTTCGAGAAAAACTCTGGGGAACGGATGGCACTATGGCTACACCTTC

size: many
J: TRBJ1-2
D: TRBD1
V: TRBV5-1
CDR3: CASSPGTGIYGYTF
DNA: TGCGCCAGCAGCCCAGGGACAGGTATCTATGGCTACACCTTC

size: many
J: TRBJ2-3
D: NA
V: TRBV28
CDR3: CASSLSPGSSATQYF
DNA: TGTGCCAGCAGTTTATCGCCGGGCTCTAGCGCTACGCAGTATTTT

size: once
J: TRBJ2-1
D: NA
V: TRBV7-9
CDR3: CASSQDSIGTEFYYEQFF
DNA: TGCGCCAGCAGCCAAGATAGCATAGGGACGGAGTTTTACTACGAGCAGTTCTTC

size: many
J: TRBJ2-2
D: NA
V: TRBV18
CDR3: CASSRLQGLSSGELFF
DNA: TGTGCCAGCTCACGGCTACAGGGACTATCCAGCGGGGAGCTGTTTTTT

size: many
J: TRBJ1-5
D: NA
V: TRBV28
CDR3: CASSLPGTNNQPQHF
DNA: TGTGCCAGCAGTTTACCCGGGACAAACAATCAGCCCCAGCATTTT

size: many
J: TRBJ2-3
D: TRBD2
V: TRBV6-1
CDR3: CASSHAVFSGGPDTQYF
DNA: TGTGCCAGCAGCCATGCAGTGTTTAGCGGGGGACCAGATACGCAGTATTTT

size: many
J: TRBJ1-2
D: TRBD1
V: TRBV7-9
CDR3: CASSLGQGRANYGYTF
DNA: TGTGCCAGCAGCTTGGGACAGGGAAGAGCTAACTATGGCTACACCTTC

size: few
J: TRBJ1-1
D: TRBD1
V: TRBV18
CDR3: CASSPGPGEGALITEAFF
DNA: TGTGCCAGCTCACCAGGGCCGGGGGAGGGGGCGCTCATCACTGAAGCTTTCTTT

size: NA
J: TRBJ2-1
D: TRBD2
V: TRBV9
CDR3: CASSPWTSKNNEQFF
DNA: TGTGCCAGCAGCCCGTGGACTAGCAAGAACAATGAGCAGTTCTTC

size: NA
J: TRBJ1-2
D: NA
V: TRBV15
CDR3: CATSRATGSRPSGYTF
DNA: TGTGCCACCAGCAGAGCGACGGGATCCCGCCCGTCCGGCTACACCTTC

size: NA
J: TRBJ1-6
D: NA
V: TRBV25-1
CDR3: CARVPSYNSPLHF
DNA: TGTGCCAGAGTCCCCTCCTATAATTCACCCCTCCACTTT

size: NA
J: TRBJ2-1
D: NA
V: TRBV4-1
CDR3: CASSQVSKARSYNEQFF
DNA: TGCGCCAGCAGCCAAGTTTCCAAAGCCCGCTCCTACAATGAGCAGTTCTTC

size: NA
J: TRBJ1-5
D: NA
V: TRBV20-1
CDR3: CSARAPKNSNQPQHF
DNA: TGCAGTGCTAGAGCCCCCAAGAATAGCAATCAGCCCCAGCATTTT

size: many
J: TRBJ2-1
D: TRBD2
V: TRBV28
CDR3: CASSPSSLAGHMDEQFF
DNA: TGTGCCAGCAGCCCTAGTAGTCTAGCGGGACATATGGATGAGCAGTTCTTC

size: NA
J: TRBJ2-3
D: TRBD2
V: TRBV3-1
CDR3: CASSPRLAGVDTQYF
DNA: TGTGCCAGCAGCCCAAGACTAGCGGGAGTTGATACGCAGTATTTT

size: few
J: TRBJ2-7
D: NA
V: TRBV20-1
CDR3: CSARDIYEQYF
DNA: TGCAGTGCTAGAGACATCTACGAGCAGTACTTC

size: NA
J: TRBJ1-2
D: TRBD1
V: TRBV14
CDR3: CASSQDDRGFGYTF
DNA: TGTGCCAGCAGCCAAGACGACAGGGGGTTTGGCTACACCTTC

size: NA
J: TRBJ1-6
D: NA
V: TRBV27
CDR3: CASRRGRGYYNSPLHF
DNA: TGTGCCAGCAGGCGGGGCAGGGGCTACTATAATTCACCCCTCCACTTT

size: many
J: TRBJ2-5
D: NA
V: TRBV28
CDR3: CASSLLSTSETQYF
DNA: TGTGCCAGCAGTTTATTGTCTACGAGTGAGACCCAGTACTTC

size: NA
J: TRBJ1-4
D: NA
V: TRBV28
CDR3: CASSNQKWGGSSEKLFF
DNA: TGTGCCAGCAGTAACCAAAAGTGGGGGGGGTCTAGTGAAAAACTGTTTTTT

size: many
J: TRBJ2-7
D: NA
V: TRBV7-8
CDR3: CASSAHRDILYEQYF
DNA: TGTGCCAGCAGCGCCCACCGGGACATTTTGTACGAGCAGTACTTC

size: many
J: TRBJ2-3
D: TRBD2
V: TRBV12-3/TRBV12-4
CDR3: CASSPGLAGPGTDTQYF
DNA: TGTGCCAGCAGCCCGGGACTAGCGGGACCCGGCACAGATACGCAGTATTTT

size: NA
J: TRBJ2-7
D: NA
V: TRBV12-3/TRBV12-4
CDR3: CASSLRRSGRIEGYEQYF
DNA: TGTGCCAGCAGTTTAAGGCGCAGCGGTAGGATTGAGGGATACGAGCAGTACTTC

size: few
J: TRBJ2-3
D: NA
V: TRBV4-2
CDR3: CASSQEFQQEGPGDTQYF
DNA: TGTGCCAGCAGCCAAGAATTCCAGCAGGAGGGGCCTGGAGATACGCAGTATTTT